The 8 T cell receptor beta chains presented below share a single source sample, sequenced in a study of blood T cells in healthy people across ages. A second PCR, run for roughly 7 to 11 cycles, used a sample-barcoded 5' primer plus a J-beta primer mix. TCRdb re-called the 5' RACE reads with MiXCR, one entry per CDR3 protein. Of under 800,000 distinct CDR3 sequences in the sample, roughly 21% are singletons; the top ten hold approximately 3.7%. The sequencing sample was made of blood. Receptors originate from an older man in good health.

CDR3 sequence reads: CASSLPEGRDSYEQYF. The DNA of the CDR3 is TGTGCCAGCAGTTTACCCGAAGGGAGGGACTCCTACGAGCAGTACTTC. The chain is built from TRBV28 and TRBJ2-5; 7 nucleotides match TRBD2. The J call is in doubt because the DNA end fits TRBJ2-7 better. CDR1 is MDHEN, CDR2 SYDVKM, per germline. The CDR3 is made up of 16 amino acids.

The genes are TRBV7-3 and TRBJ2-7; no firm D call. This CDR3 region has 13 residues. The germline gives CDR1 SGHTA, CDR2 FQGTGA. Trimming removed 1 base at V and 6 bases at J, with 10 bases between. The CDR3 region is CASSLRAVGEQYV. The DNA of the CDR3 is TGTGCCAGCAGCTTAAGGGCGGTGGGCGAGCAGTACGTC.

This clonotype was seen a handful of times. The chain recombines TRBV2 with TRBJ2-2, with D possibly matching TRBD1 (6 bases). Deletions cut 5 bases from V and 4 bases from J, with 8 bases between. The CDR3 covers 13 residues. Germline CDR1 SNHLY, CDR2 FYNNEI. The CDR3 sequence: CASSSGVTGELFF. In DNA, the CDR3 is TGTGCCAGCAGTTCAGGGGTCACCGGGGAGCTGTTTTTT.

The sample holds a few counts of this clonotype. This chain uses TRBV20-1 with TRBJ2-3, with 8 nucleotides matching TRBD2. The CDR3 covers 17 residues. The V gene end was trimmed by 6 bases and the J gene end by 1 base; junction bases not matched to a gene: 15. CDR1 and CDR2 (germline): DFQATT, SNEGSKA (reference sequence). CDR3 loop: CSAPRHGGRSGTDTQYF. CDR3 bases: TGCAGTGCCCCTAGACATGGCGGGAGGTCCGGCACAGATACGCAGTATTTT.

A few counts support this clonotype. The genes are TRBV10-3 and TRBJ2-3, with D uncertain. Per the germline V gene, CDR1 is ENHRY and CDR2 is SYGVKD. The CDR3 has 12 residues. Trimming shortened V by 2 bases and J by 5 bases, and 5 bases separated the two germline ends. The CDR3 region has the DNA TGTGCCATCAGTGAGAATAGAGATACGCAGTATTTT. Its translation is CAISENRDTQYF.

This clonotype was seen only a few times. V and J are TRBV7-8 and TRBJ2-3; D possibly matches TRBD1 or TRBD2 (5 bases each). Germline assignment: CDR1 SGHVS and CDR2 FQNEAQ. The germline V and J ends were trimmed by 3 bases and 0 bases, with 10 bases remaining between them. The CDR3 is 15 residues long. For the CDR3, the DNA is TGTGCCAGCAGCTTCTGGGACCGCAGCACAGATACGCAGTATTTT. Protein product: CASSFWDRSTDTQYF. The whole variable domain, filled in from reference TRBV7-8 and TRBJ2-3, reads GAGVSQSPRYKVAKRGQDVALRCDPISGHVSLFWYQQALGQGPEFLTYFQNEAQLDKSGLPSDRFFAERPEGSVSTLKIQRTQQEDSAVYLCASSFWDRSTDTQYFGPGTRLTVL.

A few counts support this clonotype. V gene TRBV3-1 combines with J gene TRBJ2-1, with TRBD2 identical over 9 bases. Germline CDR1 reads LGHDT; CDR2 reads YNNKEL (reference sequence). The junction had 4 bases not matched to a gene; V was cut back by 2 bases and J by 8 bases. The CDR3 runs 14 residues. CDR3 protein: CASSQISGRDEQFF. The CDR3 nucleotides are TGTGCCAGCAGCCAAATTAGCGGGAGAGATGAGCAGTTCTTC.

Only a few counts were recorded for this clonotype. The chain has TRBV6-6 and TRBJ1-3, with no clear D. Germline V gives CDR1 MNHNY, CDR2 SVGAGI (reference sequence). The V end lost 6 bases, the J end lost 4 bases, and 7 bases lay between the germline ends. The CDR3 totals 12 residues. The CDR3 coding sequence is TGTGCCAGCAGCACAACAGGAAACACCATATATTTT. It yields the protein CASSTTGNTIYF.